This TCR beta chain is drawn from a study of Ad26.COV2.S vaccination and SARS-CoV-2 variants. About the study: Donor got 5x10^10 or 1x10^11 viral particles of Ad26.COV2.S. Study results and limitations: Those who received vaccine or placebo ended up with similar non-spike TCR breadth.

This table comes from immunoSEQ multiplex PCR, and its TCRdb copy is limited to in-frame clones, with some not included. The repertoire has about 480,000 clones, around 90% of them found once; the top ten carry roughly 12%. In regard to this clone: Its antigen is undetermined.

This CDR3 is 15 amino acids long. Germline assignment: CDR1 SGHTA and CDR2 FQGTGA. V dropped 2 bases and J dropped 0 bases, with 8 bases sitting between them. The treatment was: about 20 received Ad26.COV2.S at low or high dose, single or two shots; about 5 received placebo; per-sample allocation not given. Specimen acquisition occurred on day 63 following the initial vaccine or placebo injection. Adults aged 18-55 years in Boston included the donor. Vaccine was an Ad26 vector expressing Wuhan-strain SARS-CoV-2 spike. The receptor's source is a person aged 18-60 years who received the Ad26.COV2.S COVID-19 vaccine or a placebo. The V gene is TRBV7-3, the J gene TRBJ1-5; no firm D call. Specimen: peripheral blood, collected in a trial of Ad26.COV2.S vaccine versus placebo. CDR3 sequence (DNA): TGTGCCAGCAGCTTACGGACGAATAGCAATCAGCCCCAGCATTTT. Protein product: CASSLRTNSNQPQHF.